The T cell receptor beta chain under discussion was sequenced for a study of blood T cell repertoires in COVID-19. On the study more broadly: Samples of COVID-19 (acute and convalescent) were obtained from the United States, Italy and Spain. PBMCs, B-cell-depleted T cells, or T cells were the source of the cDNA or gDNA that made up the material.

This clone was counted once. Sequenced by immunoSEQ multiplex PCR; TCRdb stores in-frame clones only, minus some. The sample holds 330,000 or so clones, approximately 89% seen once. Germline lookup yields CDR1 SGHNT and CDR2 YENEEA. V lost 5 bases and J lost 3; bases outside the gene matches: 14. The CDR3 runs to 17 residues. V and J are TRBV11-3 and TRBJ2-3; 7 bases are a match to TRBD2. Source material: peripheral blood. This TCR came from an older woman with COVID-19, enrolled during active disease. The CDR3 DNA reads TGTGCCAGCAGCCGCGGGGGAGGTTTCGGGGAAACAGATACGCAGTATTTT. Protein sequence: CASSRGGGFGETDTQYF.